Presented here are 17 T cell receptor beta chains from one specimen sequenced in a study of a mutant IDH1 vaccine in newly diagnosed glioma. Stated time point: baseline, week 1 (first vaccination visit). Treatment noted: pre-vaccination baseline after standard-of-care therapy. TCRdb's table, derived via immunoSEQ multiplex PCR, lists solely in-frame clones and lacks some. The repertoire holds around 88,000 clones, just under 80% seen once, with around 7% in the top ten. This sample comprised PBMCs, obtained from a glioma patient treated with radiotherapy, temozolomide or both. These receptors all come from a man aged 35 to 55 with glioma.

J is TRBJ1-5 and V is TRBV7-2; no definite D call. Germline-derived CDR1 and CDR2 are SGHTA and FQGNSA. This CDR3 has 13 residues. Trimming shortened V by 2 bases and J by 4 bases, and 6 bases separated the two germline ends. Here the CDR3 reads CASSLTENQPQHF. CDR3 coding DNA: TGTGCCAGCAGCTTAACAGAGAATCAGCCCCAGCATTTT.

The J gene is TRBJ2-2, the V gene TRBV10-3, with D possibly matching TRBD2 (6 bases). Germline V gives CDR1 ENHRY, CDR2 SYGVKD. The germline V and J ends were trimmed by 7 bases and 5 bases, with 11 bases remaining between them. There are 13 residues in the CDR3. CDR3 DNA: TGTGCCATCAACCCGGGGAGGACCGGGGAGCTGTTTTTT. Amino acid sequence: CAINPGRTGELFF.

The V and J genes are TRBV5-4 and TRBJ2-7; perhaps D is TRBD1 or TRBD2 (6 bases each). This CDR3 is built from 15 residues. CDR1 and CDR2 from the germline V gene are SGHNT and YYREEE (reference sequence). The germline V and J ends were trimmed by 4 bases and 6 bases, with 20 bases remaining between them. CDR3 protein: CASSKMEGVIGEQYF. The CDR3 DNA reads TGTGCCAGCAGCAAAATGGAGGGGGTGATTGGCGAGCAGTACTTC. Full variable domain (remainder filled in from reference TRBV5-4 and TRBJ2-7): ETGVTQSPTHLIKTRGQQVTLRCSSQSGHNTVSWYQQALGQGPQFIFQYYREEENGRGNFPPRFSGLQFPNYSSELNVNALELDDSALYLCASSKMEGVIGEQYFGPGTRLTVT.

J is TRBJ2-2 and V is TRBV10-3; no firm D call. V was pared by 0 bases and J by 0 bases, with 5 bases between. The V gene's germline CDR1 is ENHRY and CDR2 SYGVKD. The CDR3 runs to 15 residues. The CDR3: CAISESTANTGELFF. As DNA, the CDR3 is TGTGCCATCAGTGAGTCAACGGCGAACACCGGGGAGCTGTTTTTT.

The rearrangement uses TRBV6-1 and TRBJ2-2; TRBD1 might be the D (7 bases). CDR1 MNHNS and CDR2 SASEGT come from the germline V gene. This CDR3 comprises 12 residues. The V end lost 10 bases, the J end lost 6 bases, and 12 bases lay between the germline ends. The chain's CDR3 is CATQGGPGELFF. In nucleotides, the CDR3 is TGTGCCACCCAGGGGGGTCCCGGGGAGCTGTTTTTT.

This chain connects TRBV9 to TRBJ2-3; a possible D gene is TRBD2 (6 bases). The CDR3 extends over 20 amino acids. Trimming shortened V by 0 bases and J by 0 bases, and 23 bases separated the two germline ends. Germline CDR1 SGDLS, CDR2 YYNGEE. The DNA for the CDR3 is TGTGCCAGCAGCGTAGTAGGACTATGGCTGAGAAGACTTAGCACAGATACGCAGTATTTT. It encodes CASSVVGLWLRRLSTDTQYF.

The chain couples TRBV4-2 to TRBJ2-5; either TRBD1 or TRBD2 may supply D (5 bases each). Trimming removed 2 bases from V and 2 bases from J, with 9 bases in between. Germline V gives CDR1 LGHNA, CDR2 YNFKEQ. This CDR3 is built from 14 residues. The CDR3 sequence is CASSQLGEQETQYF. In DNA form, the CDR3 reads TGTGCCAGCAGCCAACTGGGGGAACAAGAGACCCAGTACTTC.

The chain combines TRBV5-5 with TRBJ2-2, with 7 bases aligning to TRBD1. V was clipped by 3 bases and J by 4 bases; unmatched bases: 6. CDR3 length: 15 amino acids. The germline V gene has CDR1 SGHKS and CDR2 YYEKEE (reference sequence). The CDR3 here is CASSSGTAFTGELFF. CDR3 nucleotide sequence: TGTGCCAGCAGCTCCGGGACAGCTTTCACCGGGGAGCTGTTTTTT.

The CDR3 DNA follows: TGCGCCAGCAGCCGCGGGACAGGGGGGATCTACGAGCAGTACTTC. Its protein is CASSRGTGGIYEQYF. The chain has TRBV4-3 and TRBJ2-7; 11 bases are shared with TRBD1. Germline trimming cut 4 bases from V and 3 bases from J; bases unmatched to any gene: 5. CDR1 is LGHNA and CDR2 is YSLEER in the germline V gene. The CDR3 is 15 amino acids.

This clone appeared a few times. The rearrangement uses TRBV10-1 and TRBJ2-7, with unresolved D. Germline V gene sequence: CDR1 WNHNN, CDR2 SYGVQD (reference sequence). The CDR3 contains 12 residues. Trimming stripped 6 bases from V and 0 bases from J, with 6 bases between. The CDR3 region is CASRASSYEQYF. CDR3 in DNA: TGCGCCAGCAGGGCCAGCTCCTACGAGCAGTACTTC.

The chain combines TRBV27 with TRBJ1-5; no clear D. CDR1 is MNHEY, CDR2 SMNVEV, per germline (reference sequence). Trimming pared 5 bases from V and 5 bases from J, leaving 10 bases between. The CDR3 runs to 13 residues. CDR3 DNA sequence: TGTGCCAGCAGTCGAAAACGCTATCAGCCCCAGCATTTT. Translated, it gives CASSRKRYQPQHF.

This clone was seen a handful of times. The gene calls are TRBV7-6 and TRBJ2-5; 8 bases line up with TRBD2. Germline V gene lookup returns CDR1 SGHVS and CDR2 FNYEAQ. The CDR3 runs to 15 residues. The V gene end was trimmed by 4 bases and the J gene end by 5 bases; junction bases not matched to a gene: 9. CDR3 protein: CASSYSGAPMETQYF. The CDR3 DNA reads as TGTGCCAGCAGCTATAGCGGGGCCCCGATGGAGACCCAGTACTTC.

The chain combines TRBV7-2 with TRBJ2-1; D is possibly TRBD1 (6 bases). Trimming pared 3 bases from V and 0 bases from J, leaving 12 bases between. The CDR3 loop spans 16 amino acids. Germline V lookup: CDR1 SGHTA, CDR2 FQGNSA. In DNA, the CDR3 is TGTGCCAGCAGCTTTTCAGGGGCCAGCTCCTACAATGAGCAGTTCTTC. Encoded protein: CASSFSGASSYNEQFF.

Of note for this clone: Germline is not matched at one junction end, which may reflect a read error. V gene TRBV7-7 combines with J gene TRBJ1-3, with unresolved D. This CDR3 is 15 amino acids long. CDR1 SSHAT and CDR2 FNYEAQ come from the germline V gene (reference sequence). The CDR3: CASSLGPSDGNTIYF. The CDR3 region has the DNA TGTGCTAGCAGCTTAGGGCCCTCGGATGGAAACACCATATATTTT.

V gene TRBV11-3 combines with J gene TRBJ2-5; 14 bases align to TRBD2. Germline-derived CDR1 and CDR2 are SGHNT and YENEEA. The CDR3 consists of 17 residues. Trimming cost V 3 bases and J 5 bases; bases outside gene matches: 8. The CDR3 protein is CASSFSGTSGSVETQYF. The CDR3 DNA is TGTGCCAGCAGCTTTTCCGGGACTAGCGGGAGTGTGGAGACCCAGTACTTC. Looking up the rest from reference TRBV11-3 and TRBJ2-5 gives the full variable domain: EAGVVQSPRYKIIEKKQPVAFWCNPISGHNTLYWYLQNLGQGPELLIRYENEEAVDDSQLPKDRFSAERLKGVDSTLKIQPAELGDSAVYLCASSFSGTSGSVETQYFGPGTRLLVL.

This sequence joins TRBV6-6 and TRBJ2-1; D gene ambiguous. Germline CDR1 MNHNY, CDR2 SVGAGI (reference sequence). CDR3 length equals 11 residues. Trimming cost V 7 bases and J 5 bases, with 6 bases left between them. The CDR3 region has the DNA TGTGCCAGCATCAGAAACAATGAGCAGTTCTTC. Encoded protein: CASIRNNEQFF.

The chain employs TRBV19 and TRBJ2-1, with 10 bases that match TRBD2. There are 18 residues in the CDR3. V shed 6 bases and J 7 bases; nucleotides not matched to a gene: 18. CDR1 and CDR2 (germline): LNHDA, SQIVND (reference sequence). CDR3 in DNA: TGTGCCAGTAGCCCCGTAGCCACTAGCGGGACCGGTTGGAATGAGCAGTTCTTC. Translating it yields CASSPVATSGTGWNEQFF.